The sequence of this T cell receptor beta chain was determined in a study of blood T cell repertoires in COVID-19. Study at large: Spain, Italy and the United States supplied samples that represented acute and convalescent COVID-19. PBMCs, B-cell-depleted T cells, or T cells provided the cDNA or gDNA that made up the material.

With 0 bases removed from V and 5 bases from J, the gap between germline ends came to 20 bases. The CDR3 is 17 residues long. Original processing notes: Reference gene primer amplification gave nucleated cell count estimates. The assay was immunoSEQ multiplex PCR, and TCRdb's table has in-frame clones only and misses some. The V and J calls and the clone size are those of that table, but D and trimming were determined from the DNA. The sample has 150,000 to 200,000 clones; about 80% are singletons. The rearrangement links TRBV5-3 to TRBJ2-5; D may be TRBD2 (6 bases). TRBV5-3 counts as an open reading frame of uncertain function. The clonotype originates from a woman aged 80 or over with acute or convalescent COVID-19. Sample: peripheral blood. CDR3 protein: CARSLAGSYDFGETQYF. The CDR3 DNA is TGTGCCAGAAGCTTGGCCGGGAGTTATGACTTTGGGGAGACCCAGTACTTC.